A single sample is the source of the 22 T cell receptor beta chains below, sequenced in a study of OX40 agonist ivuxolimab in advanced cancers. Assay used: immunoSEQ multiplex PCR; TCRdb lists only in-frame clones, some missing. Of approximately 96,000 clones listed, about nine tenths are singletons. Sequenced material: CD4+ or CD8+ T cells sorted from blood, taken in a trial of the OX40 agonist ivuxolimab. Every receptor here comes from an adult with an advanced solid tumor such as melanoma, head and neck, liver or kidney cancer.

In nucleotides, the CDR3 is TGTGCCAGCACCCTCGACAGGTCCCTCTATGGCTACACCTTC. As protein: CASTLDRSLYGYTF. The chain combines TRBV6-1 with TRBJ1-2, with D possibly TRBD1 on 6 matching bases. The CDR3 extends over 14 amino acids. Trimming took off 7 bases at V and 4 bases at J, with 16 bases between the two ends. CDR1 MNHNS and CDR2 SASEGT come from the germline V gene.

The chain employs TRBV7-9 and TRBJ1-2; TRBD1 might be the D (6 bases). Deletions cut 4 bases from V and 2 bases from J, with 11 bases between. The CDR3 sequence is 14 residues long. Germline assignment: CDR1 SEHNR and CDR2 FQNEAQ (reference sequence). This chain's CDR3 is CASSWNQGNYGYTF. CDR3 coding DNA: TGTGCCAGCAGCTGGAATCAGGGGAACTATGGCTACACCTTC.

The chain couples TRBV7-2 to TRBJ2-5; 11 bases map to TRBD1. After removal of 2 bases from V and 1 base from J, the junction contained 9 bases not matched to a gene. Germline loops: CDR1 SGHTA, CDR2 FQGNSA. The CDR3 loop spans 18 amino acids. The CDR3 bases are TGTGCCAGCAGCTTATCCGGGACAGGGGGAAGTAGCCAAGAGACCCAGTACTTC. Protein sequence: CASSLSGTGGSSQETQYF.

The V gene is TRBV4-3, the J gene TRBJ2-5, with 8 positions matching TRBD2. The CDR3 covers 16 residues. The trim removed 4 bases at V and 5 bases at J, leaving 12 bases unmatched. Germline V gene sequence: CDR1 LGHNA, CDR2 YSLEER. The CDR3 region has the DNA TGCGCCAGCAGCCCCCAAGCGGGAGCCCTAAGGGAGACCCAGTACTTC. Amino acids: CASSPQAGALRETQYF.

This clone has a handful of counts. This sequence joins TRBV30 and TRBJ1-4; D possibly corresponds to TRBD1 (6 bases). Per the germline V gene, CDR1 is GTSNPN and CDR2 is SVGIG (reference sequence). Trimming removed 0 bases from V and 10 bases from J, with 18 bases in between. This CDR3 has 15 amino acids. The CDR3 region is CAWSVSTGPTGKLFF. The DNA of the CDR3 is TGTGCCTGGAGTGTCTCGACAGGCCCGACCGGAAAACTGTTTTTT.

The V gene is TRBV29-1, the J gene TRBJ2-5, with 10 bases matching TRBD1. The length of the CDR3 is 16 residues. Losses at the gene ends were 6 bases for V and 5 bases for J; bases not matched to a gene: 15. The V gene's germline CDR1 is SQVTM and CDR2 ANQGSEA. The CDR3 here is CSVSQPGTGVLETQYF. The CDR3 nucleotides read TGCAGCGTATCACAGCCCGGGACAGGGGTTCTGGAGACCCAGTACTTC.

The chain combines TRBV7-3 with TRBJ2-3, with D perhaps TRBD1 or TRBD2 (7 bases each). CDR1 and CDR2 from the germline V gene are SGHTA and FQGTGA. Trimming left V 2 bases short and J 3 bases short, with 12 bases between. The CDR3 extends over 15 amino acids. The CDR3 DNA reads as TGTGCCAGCAGCTTATTGCAGGGGGGGACAGATACGCAGTATTTT. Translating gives CASSLLQGGTDTQYF.

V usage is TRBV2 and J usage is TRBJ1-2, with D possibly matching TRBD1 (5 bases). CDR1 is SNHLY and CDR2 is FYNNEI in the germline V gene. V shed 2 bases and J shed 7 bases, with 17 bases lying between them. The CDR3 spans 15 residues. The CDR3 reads CASSESGTNIGGYTF. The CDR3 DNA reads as TGTGCCAGCAGTGAATCAGGGACCAATATTGGTGGCTACACCTTC.

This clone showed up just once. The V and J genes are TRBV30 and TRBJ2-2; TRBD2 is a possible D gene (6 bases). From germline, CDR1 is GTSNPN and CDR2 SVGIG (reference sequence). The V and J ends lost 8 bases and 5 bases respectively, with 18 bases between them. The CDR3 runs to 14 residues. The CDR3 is CALQATGETGELFF. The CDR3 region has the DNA TGTGCCCTTCAAGCGACGGGAGAAACCGGGGAGCTGTTTTTT.

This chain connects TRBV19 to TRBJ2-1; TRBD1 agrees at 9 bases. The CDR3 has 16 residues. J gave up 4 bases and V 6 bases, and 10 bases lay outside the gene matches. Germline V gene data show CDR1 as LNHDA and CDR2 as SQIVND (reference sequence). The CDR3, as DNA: TGTGCCAGTAGCACGAACCCCGGGACAGGGTACAATGAGCAGTTCTTC. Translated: CASSTNPGTGYNEQFF.

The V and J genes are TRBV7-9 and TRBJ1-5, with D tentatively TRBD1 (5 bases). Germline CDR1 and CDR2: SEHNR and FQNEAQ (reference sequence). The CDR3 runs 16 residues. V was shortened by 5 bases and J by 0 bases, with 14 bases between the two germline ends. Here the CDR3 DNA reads TGTGCCAGCAGCCCACTATCGGGGGATAGCAATCAGCCCCAGCATTTT. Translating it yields CASSPLSGDSNQPQHF.

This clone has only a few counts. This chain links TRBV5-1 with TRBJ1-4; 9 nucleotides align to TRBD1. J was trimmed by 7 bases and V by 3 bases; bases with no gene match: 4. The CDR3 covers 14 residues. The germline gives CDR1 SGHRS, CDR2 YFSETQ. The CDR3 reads CASSSRQGGEKLFF. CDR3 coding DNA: TGCGCCAGCAGCTCTCGACAGGGGGGTGAAAAACTGTTTTTT.

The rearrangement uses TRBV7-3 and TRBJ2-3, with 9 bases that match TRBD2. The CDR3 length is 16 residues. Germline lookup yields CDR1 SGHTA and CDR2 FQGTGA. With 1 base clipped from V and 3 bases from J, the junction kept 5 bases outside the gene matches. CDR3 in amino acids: CASSLSVAGVTDTQYF. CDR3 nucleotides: TGTGCCAGCAGCTTAAGTGTAGCGGGAGTGACAGATACGCAGTATTTT.

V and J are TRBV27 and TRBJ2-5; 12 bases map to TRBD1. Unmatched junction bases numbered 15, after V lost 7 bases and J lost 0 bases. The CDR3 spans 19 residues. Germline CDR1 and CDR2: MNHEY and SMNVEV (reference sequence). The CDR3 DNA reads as TGTGCCAGCAAAAGAACCGGGACAGGGGGCCTGCGGTACCAAGAGACCCAGTACTTC. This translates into CASKRTGTGGLRYQETQYF.

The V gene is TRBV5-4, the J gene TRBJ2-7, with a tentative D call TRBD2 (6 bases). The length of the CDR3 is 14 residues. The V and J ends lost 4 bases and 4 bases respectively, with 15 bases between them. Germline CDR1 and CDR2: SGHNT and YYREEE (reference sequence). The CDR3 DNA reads TGTGCCAGCAGCCCGGGACTCCAAAATTACGAGCAGTACTTC. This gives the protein CASSPGLQNYEQYF.

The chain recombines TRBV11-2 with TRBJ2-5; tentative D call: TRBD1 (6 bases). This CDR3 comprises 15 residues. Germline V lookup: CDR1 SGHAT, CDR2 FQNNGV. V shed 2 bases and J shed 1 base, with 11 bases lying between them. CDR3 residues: CASSLTGQIQETQYF. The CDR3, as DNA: TGTGCCAGCAGCTTAACTGGACAGATCCAAGAGACCCAGTACTTC. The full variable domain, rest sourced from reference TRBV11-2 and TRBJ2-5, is EAGVAQSPRYKIIEKRQSVAFWCNPISGHATLYWYQQILGQGPKLLIQFQNNGVVDDSQLPKDRFSAERLKGVDSTLKIQPAKLEDSAVYLCASSLTGQIQETQYFGPGTRLLVL.

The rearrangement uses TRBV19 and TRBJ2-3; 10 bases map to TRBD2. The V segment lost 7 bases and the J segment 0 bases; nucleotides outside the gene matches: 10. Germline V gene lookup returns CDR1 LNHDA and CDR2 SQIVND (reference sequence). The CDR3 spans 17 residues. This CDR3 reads CASKRLAGVGSTDTQYF. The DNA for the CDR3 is TGTGCCAGTAAAAGGCTAGCGGGAGTCGGGAGCACAGATACGCAGTATTTT.

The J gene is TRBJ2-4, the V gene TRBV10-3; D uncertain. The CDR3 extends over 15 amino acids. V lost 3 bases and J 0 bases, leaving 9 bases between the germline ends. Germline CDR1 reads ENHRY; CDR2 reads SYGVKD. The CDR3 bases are TGTGCCATCAGTGACGGTGGAATAGCCAAAAACATTCAGTACTTC. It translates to CAISDGGIAKNIQYF.

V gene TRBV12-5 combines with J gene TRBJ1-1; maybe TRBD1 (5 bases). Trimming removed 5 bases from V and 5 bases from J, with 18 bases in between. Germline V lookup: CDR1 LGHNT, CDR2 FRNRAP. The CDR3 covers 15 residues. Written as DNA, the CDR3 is TGTGCTAGTGGTCCCCCCCGGGCCTGGGGGACTGAAGCTTTCTTT. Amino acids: CASGPPRAWGTEAFF.

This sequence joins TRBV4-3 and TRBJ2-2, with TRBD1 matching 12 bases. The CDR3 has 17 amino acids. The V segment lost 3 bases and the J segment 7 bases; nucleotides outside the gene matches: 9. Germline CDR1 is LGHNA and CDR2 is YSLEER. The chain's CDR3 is CASSHQSGQGAVGELFF. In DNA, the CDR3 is TGCGCCAGCAGCCACCAATCGGGACAGGGGGCCGTCGGGGAGCTGTTTTTT.

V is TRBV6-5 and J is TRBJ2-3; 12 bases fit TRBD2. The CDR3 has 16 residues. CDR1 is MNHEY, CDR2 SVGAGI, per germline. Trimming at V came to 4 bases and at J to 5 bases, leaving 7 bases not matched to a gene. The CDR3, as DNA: TGTGCCAGCAGTTGGACCCAACTAGCGGGAGGAGATACGCAGTATTTT. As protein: CASSWTQLAGGDTQYF.

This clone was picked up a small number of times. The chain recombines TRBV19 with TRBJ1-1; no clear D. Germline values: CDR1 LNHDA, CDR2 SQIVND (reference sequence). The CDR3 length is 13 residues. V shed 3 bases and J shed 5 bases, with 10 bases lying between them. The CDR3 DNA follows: TGTGCCAGTAGTATCCTCAAGGAGACTGAAGCTTTCTTT. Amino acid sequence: CASSILKETEAFF.